Described below is a single T cell receptor beta chain sequence and its context. What it binds is not known. The genes are named according to mouse. This sample is drawn from a study of tissue T cells after allogeneic stem cell transplantation. Whole-study results and caveats: Tissue-detected TCR repertoire was only partly captured by blood and spleen T cells. Anatomically similar tissues had similar TCR repertoires within each patient.

TCRdb's copy holds only in-frame clones and misses some; the assay was immunoSEQ multiplex PCR. The sample shows about 4,000 clones, around 52% of them seen only once. The time point was: mouse harvest day 7 after allogeneic transplant. Each mouse received 10^7 T-cell-depleted marrow cells plus 10^6 splenic CD5+ T cells by tail vein. Mice had MHC-mismatched B6 into BALB/c GVHD, sampled day 7 or 14. Sequenced input: gut tissue. The TCR sequence derives from a female BALB/c mouse given C57BL/6 T cells with graft-versus-host disease after an allogeneic hematopoietic cell transplant.

The CDR3 spells CASSLRLMNYAEQFF. CDR3 DNA, as far as it was read: TGTGCCAGCAGCCTCCGACTGATGAACTATGCTGAGCAGTTC. This chain uses TRBV5 with TRBJ2-1, with a weak D call TRBD2 (5 bases). The CDR3 end lies 1 residue beyond the end of the read and is filled in from the germline J gene. This CDR3 comprises 15 residues. The germline gives CDR1 LGHNA, CDR2 YNLKQL (reference sequence). Between the trimmed V and J ends, which lost 4 bases and 1 base, there was a span of 11 bases.